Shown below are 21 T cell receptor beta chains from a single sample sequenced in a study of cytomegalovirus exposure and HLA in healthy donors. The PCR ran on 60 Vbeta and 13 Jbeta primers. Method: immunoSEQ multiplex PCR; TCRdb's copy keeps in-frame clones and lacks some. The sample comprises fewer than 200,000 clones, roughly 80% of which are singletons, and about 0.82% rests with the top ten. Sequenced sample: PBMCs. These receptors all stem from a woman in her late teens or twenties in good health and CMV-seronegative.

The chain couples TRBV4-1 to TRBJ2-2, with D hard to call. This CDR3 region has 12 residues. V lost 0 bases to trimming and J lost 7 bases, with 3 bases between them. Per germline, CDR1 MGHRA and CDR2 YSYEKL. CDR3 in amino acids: CASSQDYGELFF. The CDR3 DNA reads TGCGCCAGCAGCCAAGATTACGGGGAGCTGTTTTTT.

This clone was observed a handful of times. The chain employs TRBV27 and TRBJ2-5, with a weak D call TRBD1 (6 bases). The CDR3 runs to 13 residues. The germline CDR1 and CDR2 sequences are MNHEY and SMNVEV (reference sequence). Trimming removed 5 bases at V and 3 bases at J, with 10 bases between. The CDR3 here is CASSPYREETQYF. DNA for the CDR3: TGTGCCAGCAGTCCCTACAGGGAAGAGACCCAGTACTTC.

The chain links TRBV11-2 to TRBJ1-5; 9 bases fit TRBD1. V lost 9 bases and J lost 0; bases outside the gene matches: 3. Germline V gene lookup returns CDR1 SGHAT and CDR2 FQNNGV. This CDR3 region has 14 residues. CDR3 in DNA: TGTGCCAGTGGACAGGGGAATAGCAATCAGCCCCAGCATTTT. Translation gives CASGQGNSNQPQHF.

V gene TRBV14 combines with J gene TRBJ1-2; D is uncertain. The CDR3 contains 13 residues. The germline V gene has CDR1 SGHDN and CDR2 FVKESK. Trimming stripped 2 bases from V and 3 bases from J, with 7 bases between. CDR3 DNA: TGTGCCAGCAGCCAACAGTCCCACTATGGCTACACCTTC. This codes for CASSQQSHYGYTF.

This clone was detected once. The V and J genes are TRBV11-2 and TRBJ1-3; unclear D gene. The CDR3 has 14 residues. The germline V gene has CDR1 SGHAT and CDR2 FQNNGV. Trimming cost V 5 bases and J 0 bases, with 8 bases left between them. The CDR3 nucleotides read TGTGCCAGCAGCCGAGGACTCTCTGGAAACACCATATATTTT. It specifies CASSRGLSGNTIYF.

CDR3 region: CASSAAGRGTTGELFF. In nucleotides, the CDR3 is TGTGCCAGCAGCGCGGCCGGGCGTGGGACAACCGGGGAGCTGTTTTTT. The gene calls are TRBV9 and TRBJ2-2, with a weak D call TRBD1 (6 bases). Trimming took 3 bases from V and 5 from J, leaving 17 bases between them. Per the germline V gene, CDR1 is SGDLS and CDR2 is YYNGEE. The CDR3 is made up of 16 amino acids.

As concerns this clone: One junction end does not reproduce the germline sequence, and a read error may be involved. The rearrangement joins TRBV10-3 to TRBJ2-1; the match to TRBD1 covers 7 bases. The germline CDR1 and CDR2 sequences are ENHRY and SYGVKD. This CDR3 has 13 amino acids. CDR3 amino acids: CAISEAVGTEGLF. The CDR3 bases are TGTGCCATCAGTGAAGCAGTCGGGACAGAGGGACTCTTC.

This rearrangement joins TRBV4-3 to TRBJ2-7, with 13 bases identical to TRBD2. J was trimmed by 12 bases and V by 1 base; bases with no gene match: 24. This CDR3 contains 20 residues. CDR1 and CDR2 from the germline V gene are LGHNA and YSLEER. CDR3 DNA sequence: TGCGCCAGCAGCCAAGGGACTAGCGGGAGCGACAAACCGAGTAGGACCTTGGGGTACTTC. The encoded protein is CASSQGTSGSDKPSRTLGYF.

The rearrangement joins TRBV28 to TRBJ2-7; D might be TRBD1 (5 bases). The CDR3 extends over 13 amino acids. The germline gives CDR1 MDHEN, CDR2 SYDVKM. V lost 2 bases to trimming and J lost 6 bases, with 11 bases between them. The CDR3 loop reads CASSLHPQGEQYF. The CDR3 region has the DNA TGTGCCAGCAGTTTACACCCGCAGGGCGAGCAGTACTTC.

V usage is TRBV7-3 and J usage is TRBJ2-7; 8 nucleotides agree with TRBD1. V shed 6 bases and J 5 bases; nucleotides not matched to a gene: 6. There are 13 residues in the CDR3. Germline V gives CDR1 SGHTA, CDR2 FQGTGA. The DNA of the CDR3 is TGTGCCAGCAGTCGTGGGACAGGTGACGAGCAGTACTTC. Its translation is CASSRGTGDEQYF.

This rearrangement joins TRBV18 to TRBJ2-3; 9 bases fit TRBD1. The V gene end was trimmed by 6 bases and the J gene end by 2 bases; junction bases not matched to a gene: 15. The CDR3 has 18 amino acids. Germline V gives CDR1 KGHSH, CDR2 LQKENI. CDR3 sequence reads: CASSTGTGNNWYTDTQYF. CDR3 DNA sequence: TGTGCCAGCTCCACAGGGACAGGGAATAATTGGTACACAGATACGCAGTATTTT.

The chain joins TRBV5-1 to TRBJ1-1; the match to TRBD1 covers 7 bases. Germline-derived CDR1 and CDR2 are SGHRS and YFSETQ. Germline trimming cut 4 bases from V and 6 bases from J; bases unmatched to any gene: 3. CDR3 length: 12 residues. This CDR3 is CASSKTGAEAFF. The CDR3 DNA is TGCGCCAGCAGCAAAACAGGGGCTGAAGCTTTCTTT.

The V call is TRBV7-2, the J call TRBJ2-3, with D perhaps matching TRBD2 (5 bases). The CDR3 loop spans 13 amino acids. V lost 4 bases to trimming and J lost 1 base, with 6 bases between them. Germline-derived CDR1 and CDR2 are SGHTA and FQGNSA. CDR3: CASSYGGTDTQYF. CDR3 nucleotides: TGTGCCAGCAGCTACGGGGGCACAGATACGCAGTATTTT. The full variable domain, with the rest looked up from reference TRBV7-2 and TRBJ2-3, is GAGVSQSPSNKVTEKGKDVELRCDPISGHTALYWYRQSLGQGLEFLIYFQGNSAPDKSGLPSDRFSAERTGGSVSTLTIQRTQQEDSAVYLCASSYGGTDTQYFGPGTRLTVL.

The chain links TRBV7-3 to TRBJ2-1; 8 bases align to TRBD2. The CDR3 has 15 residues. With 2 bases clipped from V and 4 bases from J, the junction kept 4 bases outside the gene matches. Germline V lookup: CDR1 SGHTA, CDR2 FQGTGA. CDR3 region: CASSLVAGLYNEQFF. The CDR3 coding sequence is TGTGCCAGCAGCTTAGTAGCGGGACTATACAATGAGCAGTTCTTC. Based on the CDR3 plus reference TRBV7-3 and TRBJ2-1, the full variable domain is GAGVSQTPSNKVTEKGKYVELRCDPISGHTALYWYRQSLGQGPEFLIYFQGTGAADDSGLPNDRFFAVRPEGSVSTLKIQRTERGDSAVYLCASSLVAGLYNEQFFGPGTRLTVL.

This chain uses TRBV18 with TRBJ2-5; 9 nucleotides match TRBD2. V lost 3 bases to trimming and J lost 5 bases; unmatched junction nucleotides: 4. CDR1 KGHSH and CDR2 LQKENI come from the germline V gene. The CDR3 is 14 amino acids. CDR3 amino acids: CASSPGLAQETQYF. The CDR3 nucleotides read TGTGCCAGCTCACCGGGACTAGCCCAGGAGACCCAGTACTTC.

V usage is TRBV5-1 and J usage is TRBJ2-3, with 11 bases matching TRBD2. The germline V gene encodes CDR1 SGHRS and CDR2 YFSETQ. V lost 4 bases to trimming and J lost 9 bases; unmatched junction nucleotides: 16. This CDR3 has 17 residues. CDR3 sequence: CASSPPETLAGALTQYF. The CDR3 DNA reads TGCGCCAGCAGCCCGCCAGAGACACTAGCGGGAGCTCTCACGCAGTATTTT.

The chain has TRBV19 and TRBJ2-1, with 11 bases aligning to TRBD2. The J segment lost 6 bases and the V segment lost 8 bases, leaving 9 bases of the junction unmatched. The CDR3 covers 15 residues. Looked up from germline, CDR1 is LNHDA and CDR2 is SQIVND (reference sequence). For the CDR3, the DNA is TGTGCCAGTTCCCCAACTAGCGGGAGAATCAATGAGCAGTTCTTC. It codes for CASSPTSGRINEQFF.

The CDR3 spells CASSPGTSGTYEQYF. Written as DNA, the CDR3 is TGTGCCAGCAGTCCCGGGACTAGCGGAACCTACGAGCAGTACTTC. The chain employs TRBV6-1 and TRBJ2-7; the match to TRBD2 covers 11 bases. The V gene's germline CDR1 is MNHNS and CDR2 SASEGT. V lost 5 bases to trimming and J lost 2 bases; unmatched junction nucleotides: 5. The CDR3 is 15 amino acids.

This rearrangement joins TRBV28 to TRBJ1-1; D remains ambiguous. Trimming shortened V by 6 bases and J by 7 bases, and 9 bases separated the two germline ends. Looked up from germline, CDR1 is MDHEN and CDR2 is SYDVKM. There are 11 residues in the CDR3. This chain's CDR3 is CASSPSVEAFF. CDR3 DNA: TGTGCCAGCAGCCCCTCGGTTGAAGCTTTCTTT.

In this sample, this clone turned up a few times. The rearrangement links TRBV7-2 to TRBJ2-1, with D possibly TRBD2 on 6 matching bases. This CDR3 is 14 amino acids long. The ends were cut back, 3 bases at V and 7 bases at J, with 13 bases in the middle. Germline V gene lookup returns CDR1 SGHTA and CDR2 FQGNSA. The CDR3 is CASSFERERNEQFF. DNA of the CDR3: TGTGCCAGCAGCTTCGAACGGGAGAGGAATGAGCAGTTCTTC.

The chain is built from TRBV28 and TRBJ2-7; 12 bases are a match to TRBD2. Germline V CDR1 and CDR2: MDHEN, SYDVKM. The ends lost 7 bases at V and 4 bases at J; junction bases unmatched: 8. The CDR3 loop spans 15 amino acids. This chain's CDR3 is CASTPGLAGRYEQYF. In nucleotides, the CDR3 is TGTGCCAGCACCCCCGGACTAGCGGGACGATACGAGCAGTACTTC.